A single T cell receptor (beta chain) is shown here with its context. Its cognate antigen is unknown. TCR beta sequencing was performed on blood CD8+ and CD4+ T cells. Negative isolation yielded CD4+ and CD8+ T cells, and FACS enriched TEMRA cells. V was clipped by 5 bases and J by 2 bases; unmatched bases: 8. CDR1 is SEHNR, CDR2 FQNEAQ, per germline (reference sequence). This CDR3 comprises 16 residues. This sample stems from a study of CD8 T cells in Susac syndrome. Random hexamers were used to reverse transcribe about 0.45 to 1 ug of RNA. Amplification of TCR beta CDR3 by immunoSEQ multiplex PCR spanned 54 Vbeta and 13 Jbeta. TCRdb reprocessed the immunoSEQ multiplex PCR reads via MiXCR and lists one record per CDR3 protein. The sample contains roughly 150,000 distinct CDR3 sequences, about 94% of which appear only once. Notes on the study in general: It was acknowledged in the study that the number of individuals who were included in its TCR sequencing and HLA analysis was relatively small.

The chain is built from TRBV7-9 and TRBJ1-5, with TRBD1 matching 8 bases. The origin of this receptor is a human donor with multiple sclerosis. The sequencing sample was made of CD8+ T cells from PBMCs. The CDR3 bases are TGTGCCAGCAGCCCCCTAGGGGGACAGGGCAATCAGCCCCAGCATTTT. The encoded protein is CASSPLGGQGNQPQHF.